A single sample is the source of the 5 T cell receptor beta chains below, sequenced in a study of T-cell reconstitution after alpha-beta-depleted transplantation in children. Unique molecular identifiers featured in how the TCRbeta library was prepared. TCRdb independently ran MiXCR on the PCR reads; one entry per CDR3 protein. The data show under 750,000 distinct CDR3 sequences, 20% to 25% seen once. The specimen was PBMCs, mostly from graft donor cells, collected 360 days after TCRalphabeta/CD19-depleted stem cell transplant. The receptors originated from a boy under two years old who had a stem cell transplant for acute myeloid leukemia, so the T cells may come from the graft donor.

At least ten counts were recorded for this clonotype. The chain couples TRBV20-1 to TRBJ1-1; perhaps TRBD1 as D (5 bases). Trimming cost V 0 bases and J 2 bases, with 25 bases left between them. CDR1 DFQATT and CDR2 SNEGSKA come from the germline V gene (reference sequence). The CDR3 spans 19 residues. The CDR3 nucleotides read TGCAGTGCTAGAGATCGCCCCTCTCTCGACAGACCTCTCAACACTGAAGCTTTCTTT. Encoded protein: CSARDRPSLDRPLNTEAFF.

This clonotype was observed a few times. The chain carries TRBV29-1 and TRBJ2-1, with 7 nucleotides matching TRBD2. V lost 5 bases and J lost 0; bases outside the gene matches: 10. Germline V lookup: CDR1 SQVTM, CDR2 ANQGSEA. CDR3 length: 16 residues. CDR3 sequence reads: CSVRAGRGSSYNEQFF. CDR3 sequence (DNA): TGCAGCGTTCGGGCGGGGCGGGGGAGCTCCTACAATGAGCAGTTCTTC.

This rearrangement joins TRBV7-9 to TRBJ2-2; D unclear. The CDR3 spans 14 residues. Germline V lookup: CDR1 SEHNR, CDR2 FQNEAQ (reference sequence). V lost 2 bases, J lost 7 bases, and 11 bases lay in between. The CDR3 protein is CASSLTFDGGELFF. CDR3 bases: TGTGCCAGCAGCTTAACTTTCGATGGCGGGGAGCTGTTTTTT.

The V gene is TRBV6-5, the J gene TRBJ2-2; 7 bases are shared with TRBD1. The CDR3 contains 16 residues. With V trimmed by 2 bases and J by 5 bases, 8 bases remained unmatched. From germline, CDR1 is MNHEY and CDR2 SVGAGI. The CDR3 DNA reads TGTGCCAGCAGTTACGGGAACAGGGGTTGGACCGGGGAGCTGTTTTTT. Amino acids: CASSYGNRGWTGELFF.

The CDR3 DNA is TGCGCCAGCAGCCAAGGACCGGGACTAGCGAAGGATACGCAGTATTTT. This codes for CASSQGPGLAKDTQYF. This chain connects TRBV4-1 to TRBJ2-3, with TRBD2 identical over 10 bases. V trimming: 1 base; J trimming: 6 bases; junction bases outside the gene matches: 7. The V gene's germline CDR1 is MGHRA and CDR2 YSYEKL. There are 16 residues in the CDR3.